The 5 T cell receptor beta chains below come from one sample, sequenced in a study of T cells in Graves' hyperthyroidism and ophthalmopathy. RNA transcripts were the template for amplifying TCR beta CDR3 regions. The study used the HTBI primer set for a first-round RT-PCR of the TCR CDR3. MiXCR was run by TCRdb on the multiplex PCR reads, yielding one entry per CDR3 protein. The sample has just over 550,000 distinct CDR3 sequences, around 42% seen once; the top ten hold approximately 8.2%. Sequencing used peripheral blood or thyroid tissue (not recorded which). The receptors were sampled from a woman in her late teens or twenties with Graves' hyperthyroidism.

The chain links TRBV15 to TRBJ1-4, with D possibly being TRBD1 (5 bases). Germline V CDR1 and CDR2: LNHNV, YYDKDF (reference sequence). The CDR3 is 17 residues long. V gave up 8 bases and J gave up 4 bases, with 23 bases separating them. CDR3 protein: CATRRGGSWADNEKLFF. Written as DNA, the CDR3 is TGTGCCACCCGCCGGGGGGGATCCTGGGCAGATAATGAAAAACTGTTTTTT.

This clonotype was detected only once. The chain links TRBV25-1 to TRBJ1-6; weak D call: TRBD1 (5 bases). V shed 5 bases and J shed 7 bases, with 12 bases lying between them. The CDR3 totals 14 residues. Per germline, CDR1 MGHDK and CDR2 SYGVNS. CDR3 coding DNA: TGTGCCAGCAGTTACCCGGGGCCAAATTCACCCCTCCACTTT. This translates into CASSYPGPNSPLHF.

This clonotype was counted at least ten times. This chain links TRBV29-1 with TRBJ2-2; D is unclear. Germline V gene sequence: CDR1 SQVTM, CDR2 ANQGSEA. Trimming took 2 bases from V and 6 from J, leaving 4 bases between them. CDR3 length: 11 residues. CDR3 sequence reads: CSVELAGELFF. DNA for the CDR3: TGCAGCGTTGAACTAGCCGGGGAGCTGTTTTTT.

This clonotype was recorded at least ten times. The chain recombines TRBV29-1 with TRBJ1-4, with no clear D. Germline V gene data show CDR1 as SQVTM and CDR2 as ANQGSEA. V lost 2 bases and J lost 7, with 5 bases in between. CDR3 size: 11 residues. CDR3 sequence reads: CSVEYGEKLFF. The CDR3 DNA is TGCAGCGTTGAATACGGTGAAAAACTGTTTTTT.

This clonotype was seen repeatedly, ten times or more. The chain couples TRBV20-1 to TRBJ2-5; D may be TRBD1 (5 bases). Germline loops: CDR1 DFQATT, CDR2 SNEGSKA (reference sequence). Trimming took off 3 bases at V and 2 bases at J, with 10 bases between the two ends. This CDR3 is built from 13 residues. The CDR3 DNA follows: TGCAGTGCTAGTCGGACACTTCAAGAGACCCAGTACTTC. It translates to CSASRTLQETQYF.